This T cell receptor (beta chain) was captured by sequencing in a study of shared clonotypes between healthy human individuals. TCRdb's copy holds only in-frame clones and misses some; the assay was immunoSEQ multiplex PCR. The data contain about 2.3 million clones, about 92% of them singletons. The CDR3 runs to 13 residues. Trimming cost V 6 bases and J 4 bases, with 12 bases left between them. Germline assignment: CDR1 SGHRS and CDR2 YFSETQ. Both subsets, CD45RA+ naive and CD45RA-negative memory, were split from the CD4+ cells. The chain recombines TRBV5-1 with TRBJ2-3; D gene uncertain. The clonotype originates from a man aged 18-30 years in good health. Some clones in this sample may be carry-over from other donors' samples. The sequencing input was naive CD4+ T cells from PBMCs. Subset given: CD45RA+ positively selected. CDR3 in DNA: TGCGCCAGCACGATTTGGGGTGCAGATACGCAGTATTTT. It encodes CASTIWGADTQYF.